The 7 T cell receptor beta chains below were found in one sample sequenced in a study of blood T cells in healthy people across ages. Primers used in a second PCR of about 7 to 11 cycles were a sample-barcoded 5' primer and a J-beta primer mix. MiXCR, run by TCRdb on the 5' RACE reads, gives a single entry per CDR3 protein. The data show about 1,500,000 distinct CDR3 sequences, approximately 30% seen once. Material for sequencing was blood. These receptors all stem from a woman aged 25 to 39 in good health.

This clonotype was observed a handful of times. This chain connects TRBV6-2 or TRBV6-3 to TRBJ1-2, with D perhaps TRBD1 (5 bases). V lost 6 bases and J lost 2, with 13 bases in between. CDR1 is MNHEY, CDR2 SVGEGT, per germline. This CDR3 comprises 14 residues. In DNA form, the CDR3 reads TGTGCCAGCAGCCTACGGACACGGAACTATGGCTACACCTTC. This encodes CASSLRTRNYGYTF.

This clonotype was observed a few times. V usage is TRBV7-2 and J usage is TRBJ1-6; D unresolved. This CDR3 region has 14 residues. Looked up from germline, CDR1 is SGHTA and CDR2 is FQGNSA. Trimming cost V 9 bases and J 7 bases, with 16 bases left between them. The CDR3 here is CASIELRGNSPLHF. CDR3 bases: TGTGCCAGTATTGAGCTTAGAGGCAATTCACCCCTCCACTTT.

The chain couples TRBV5-1 to TRBJ2-5; a possible D gene is TRBD1 (5 bases). TRBJ2-7 explains the end of the DNA better; the J call may be wrong. Looked up from germline, CDR1 is SGHRS and CDR2 is YFSETQ. CDR3 length: 14 residues. The CDR3 sequence: CASSLEARANEQYF. The CDR3 DNA reads TGCGCCAGCAGCTTGGAGGCCAGGGCTAACGAGCAGTACTTC.

This clonotype was counted at least ten times. This chain links TRBV10-2 with TRBJ2-5, with D perhaps TRBD2 (6 bases). The germline V gene has CDR1 WSHSY and CDR2 SAAADI. Trimming stripped 2 bases from V and 5 bases from J, with 12 bases between. The CDR3 sequence is 14 residues long. This CDR3 is CASSEPGSGETQYF. The CDR3 bases are TGCGCCAGCAGTGAGCCGGGGAGCGGGGAGACCCAGTACTTC.

This chain joins TRBV7-2 and TRBJ1-5, with TRBD1 identical over 7 bases. The germline CDR1 and CDR2 sequences are SGHTA and FQGNSA. The CDR3 loop spans 15 amino acids. Trimming cost V 5 bases and J 5 bases; bases outside gene matches: 9. Here the CDR3 reads CASSRRQGADQPQHF. CDR3 bases: TGTGCCAGCAGCCGCCGACAGGGAGCCGATCAGCCCCAGCATTTT. The variable domain in full, completed from reference TRBV7-2 and TRBJ1-5, reads GAGVSQSPSNKVTEKGKDVELRCDPISGHTALYWYRQSLGQGLEFLIYFQGNSAPDKSGLPSDRFSAERTGGSVSTLTIQRTQQEDSAVYLCASSRRQGADQPQHFGDGTRLSIL.

The chain links TRBV18 to TRBJ1-1; 9 bases line up with TRBD1. The V and J ends lost 2 bases and 7 bases, in that order; junction bases with no gene match: 5. The CDR3 consists of 14 residues. Germline V gene sequence: CDR1 KGHSH, CDR2 LQKENI. The CDR3 DNA is TGTGCCAGCTCACCAGAGGACAGGGGAGGTGAAGCTTTCTTT. Protein sequence: CASSPEDRGGEAFF.

The chain uses TRBV7-9 and TRBJ2-2; 7 bases align to TRBD1. The CDR3 is made up of 16 amino acids. CDR1 is SEHNR and CDR2 is FQNEAQ in the germline V gene (reference sequence). Trimming at V came to 0 bases and at J to 3 bases, leaving 4 bases not matched to a gene. CDR3 loop: CASSLAGQVDTGELFF. The CDR3 nucleotides are TGTGCCAGCAGCTTAGCTGGACAGGTGGACACCGGGGAGCTGTTTTTT.